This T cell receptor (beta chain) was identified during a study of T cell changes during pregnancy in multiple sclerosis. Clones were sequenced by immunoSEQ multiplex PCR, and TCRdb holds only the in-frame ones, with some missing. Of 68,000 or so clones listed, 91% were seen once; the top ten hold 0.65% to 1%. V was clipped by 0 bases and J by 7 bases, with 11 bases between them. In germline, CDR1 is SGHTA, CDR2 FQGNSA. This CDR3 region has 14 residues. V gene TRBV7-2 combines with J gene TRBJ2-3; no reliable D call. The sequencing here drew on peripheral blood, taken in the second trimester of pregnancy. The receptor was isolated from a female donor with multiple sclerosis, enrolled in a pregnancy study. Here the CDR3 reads CASSLALTSYTQYF. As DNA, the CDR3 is TGTGCCAGCAGCTTAGCGTTGACTTCCTATACGCAGTATTTT. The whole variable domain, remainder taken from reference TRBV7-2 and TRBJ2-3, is GAGVSQSPSNKVTEKGKDVELRCDPISGHTALYWYRQSLGQGLEFLIYFQGNSAPDKSGLPSDRFSAERTGGSVSTLTIQRTQQEDSAVYLCASSLALTSYTQYFGPGTRLTVL.